The 26 T cell receptor beta chains given below trace back to one sample, sequenced in a study of shared clonotypes between healthy human individuals. Method: immunoSEQ multiplex PCR; TCRdb's copy keeps in-frame clones and lacks some. The table includes more than 2,000,000 clones, just over 90% detected once. Input material: naive CD4+ T cells from PBMCs. Indicated subset: CD45RA+ positively selected. Receptors originate from a man aged 18 to 35 in good health. Some clones in this sample may be carry-over from other donors' samples.

The rearrangement links TRBV23-1 to TRBJ2-1, with 9 positions matching TRBD1. TRBV23-1 belongs to the ORF category, with a function that is uncertain. The J segment lost 1 base and the V segment lost 3 bases, leaving 7 bases of the junction unmatched. The CDR3 totals 17 residues. This CDR3 is CASSHPGTGFSYNEQFF. The CDR3 bases are TGCGCCAGCAGTCATCCCGGGACAGGGTTTTCCTACAATGAGCAGTTCTTC.

The chain joins TRBV9 to TRBJ2-2; 9 bases are a match to TRBD1. The germline CDR1 and CDR2 sequences are SGDLS and YYNGEE. After removal of 4 bases from V and 4 bases from J, the junction contained 5 bases not matched to a gene. This CDR3 is built from 15 residues. The CDR3 coding sequence is TGTGCCAGCAGCTTAAGACAGGGGGGCACCGGGGAGCTGTTTTTT. Translation: CASSLRQGGTGELFF.

The chain recombines TRBV28 with TRBJ2-3; 10 bases align to TRBD2. CDR3 length: 22 residues. Germline V lookup: CDR1 MDHEN, CDR2 SYDVKM. The V segment lost 4 bases and the J segment 0 bases; nucleotides outside the gene matches: 22. Here the CDR3 DNA reads TGTGCCAGCAGTTCCCCGGGACTAGCGAGTGCCCGACATAACACTAGCACAGATACGCAGTATTTT. As protein: CASSSPGLASARHNTSTDTQYF.

The J gene is TRBJ2-3, the V gene TRBV5-1; possible D gene TRBD1, 5 bases. The V gene's germline CDR1 is SGHRS and CDR2 YFSETQ. V dropped 2 bases and J dropped 4 bases, with 11 bases sitting between them. The CDR3 totals 14 residues. The CDR3 DNA reads TGCGCCAGCAGCTTTACAGGTTTCTCAGATACGCAGTATTTT. Amino acid sequence: CASSFTGFSDTQYF.

This chain's CDR3 is CASSVGTPNEQYF. CDR3 nucleotides: TGTGCCAGCAGTGTCGGGACTCCAAACGAGCAGTACTTC. The rearrangement uses TRBV28 and TRBJ2-7; TRBD2 is a possible D gene (6 bases). CDR1 and CDR2 from the germline V gene are MDHEN and SYDVKM. The V end lost 5 bases, the J end lost 5 bases, and 13 bases lay between the germline ends. CDR3 length: 13 amino acids.

The V gene is TRBV7-8, the J gene TRBJ2-2, with 8 bases fitting TRBD1. The CDR3 has 14 amino acids. Trimming removed 5 bases from V and 5 bases from J; junction bases left unmatched: 4. Germline CDR1 SGHVS, CDR2 FQNEAQ. The CDR3, as DNA: TGTGCCAGCAGCGCAGGGGGCTGGACCGGGGAGCTGTTTTTT. This encodes CASSAGGWTGELFF.

The V gene is TRBV23-1, the J gene TRBJ1-1; tentatively, D is TRBD1 (6 bases). TRBV23-1 falls under the ORF class, with uncertain function. This CDR3 is 16 amino acids long. The V and J ends lost 2 bases and 1 base respectively, with 14 bases between them. The CDR3 here is CASSQMGGRTNTEAFF. Here the CDR3 DNA reads TGCGCCAGCAGTCAAATGGGGGGCAGGACGAACACTGAAGCTTTCTTT.

The gene calls are TRBV6-1 and TRBJ2-7, with D perhaps matching TRBD2 (6 bases). The CDR3 sequence is 15 residues long. V dropped 8 bases and J dropped 0 bases, with 17 bases sitting between them. CDR1 and CDR2 (germline): MNHNS, SASEGT. As DNA, the CDR3 is TGTGCCAGCCCTCGGGAGTCCGCTATCTCCTACGAGCAGTACTTC. Its protein is CASPRESAISYEQYF.

J is TRBJ1-1 and V is TRBV6-5, with TRBD1 matching 7 bases. This CDR3 has 15 residues. The germline V gene encodes CDR1 MNHEY and CDR2 SVGAGI. Trimming at V came to 4 bases and at J to 4 bases, leaving 9 bases not matched to a gene. CDR3 sequence reads: CASSFPWAGGTEAFF. Here the CDR3 DNA reads TGTGCCAGCAGTTTCCCGTGGGCAGGGGGCACTGAAGCTTTCTTT.

For this clone: Other DNA sequences in this sample translate to the same CDR3. The rearrangement joins TRBV9 to TRBJ2-7; 7 positions agree with TRBD1. Losses at the gene ends were 3 bases for V and 2 bases for J; bases not matched to a gene: 5. CDR3 length: 14 amino acids. Germline values: CDR1 SGDLS, CDR2 YYNGEE. CDR3 protein: CASSAGQATYEQYF. CDR3 in DNA: TGTGCCAGCAGCGCAGGACAGGCTACCTACGAGCAGTACTTC.

This chain joins TRBV7-6 and TRBJ1-3; D ambiguous. CDR3 length equals 16 residues. CDR1 and CDR2 (germline): SGHVS, FNYEAQ. Between the trimmed V and J ends, which lost 1 base and 4 bases, there was a span of 14 bases. The CDR3 reads CASSLVNAGLGNTIYF. The CDR3 region has the DNA TGTGCCAGCAGCTTAGTTAATGCCGGACTCGGAAACACCATATATTTT.

The V call is TRBV14, the J call TRBJ2-6; 10 nucleotides match TRBD2. Per germline, CDR1 SGHDN and CDR2 FVKESK. The CDR3 length is 18 residues. V lost 0 bases and J lost 4; bases outside the gene matches: 6. The CDR3 nucleotides read TGTGCCAGCAGCCAAGACAGCGGGAGGGCCTCCGGGGCCAACGTCCTGACTTTC. Its protein is CASSQDSGRASGANVLTF.

This clone was seen once. The V and J genes are TRBV28 and TRBJ1-2; the D is unclear. Trimming pared 3 bases from V and 2 bases from J, leaving 13 bases between. Germline CDR1 reads MDHEN; CDR2 reads SYDVKM. The CDR3 sequence is 15 residues long. CDR3 bases: TGTGCCAGCAGTTTTGGGCTGGACCTAAACTATGGCTACACCTTC. Its protein product is CASSFGLDLNYGYTF.

With respect to this clone: One junction end disagrees with the germline gene, perhaps due to a read error. V usage is TRBV7-8 and J usage is TRBJ1-1; D call uncertain. From germline, CDR1 is SGHVS and CDR2 FQNEAQ. This CDR3 comprises 12 residues. CDR3 protein: CASSSPTADAFF. The CDR3 DNA follows: TGTGCCAGCAGCTCCCCGACCGCTGATGCTTTCTTT.

This rearrangement joins TRBV10-2 to TRBJ2-1; weak D call: TRBD2 (6 bases). The length of the CDR3 is 17 residues. CDR1 is WSHSY and CDR2 is SAAADI in the germline V gene. The V and J ends lost 2 bases and 8 bases respectively, with 22 bases between them. The CDR3 loop is CASSETPLAWVRDEQFF. The DNA for the CDR3 is TGCGCCAGCAGTGAGACACCGCTAGCGTGGGTCAGGGATGAGCAGTTCTTC.

The chain has TRBV27 and TRBJ2-7, with 8 nucleotides matching TRBD1. This CDR3 is 13 amino acids long. V gave up 4 bases and J gave up 1 base; unmatched junction bases: 0. The germline gives CDR1 MNHEY, CDR2 SMNVEV (reference sequence). The DNA of the CDR3 is TGTGCCAGCAGTTGGACAGGGTCCTACGAGCAGTACTTC. It codes for CASSWTGSYEQYF.

This clone was seen a handful of times. The same CDR3 also results from other DNA sequences found in this sample. V usage is TRBV7-9 and J usage is TRBJ1-2, with 11 positions matching TRBD1. Per the germline V gene, CDR1 is SEHNR and CDR2 is FQNEAQ (reference sequence). The CDR3 spans 14 residues. The ends lost 4 bases at V and 5 bases at J; junction bases unmatched: 3. CDR3 amino acids: CASSSRDRGYGYTF. The CDR3 DNA follows: TGTGCCAGCAGCTCCCGGGACAGGGGGTATGGCTACACCTTC.

V usage is TRBV28 and J usage is TRBJ1-1, with D perhaps matching TRBD1 (6 bases). This CDR3 is 16 amino acids long. Trimming left V 4 bases short and J 3 bases short, with 18 bases between. Germline CDR1 and CDR2: MDHEN and SYDVKM. The CDR3, as DNA: TGTGCCAGCAGTTCCCTTGGGGGACACAGACACACTGAAGCTTTCTTT. Translation: CASSSLGGHRHTEAFF. The full variable domain, in which reference TRBV28 and TRBJ1-1 provide the parts outside the CDR3, is DVKVTQSSRYLVKRTGEKVFLECVQDMDHENMFWYRQDPGLGLRLIYFSYDVKMKEKGDIPEGYSVSREKKERFSLILESASTNQTSMYLCASSSLGGHRHTEAFFGQGTRLTVV.

The gene calls are TRBV28 and TRBJ1-5, with a weak D call TRBD1 (6 bases). This CDR3 is built from 15 residues. V was pared by 1 base and J by 7 bases, with 14 bases between. Germline V CDR1 and CDR2: MDHEN, SYDVKM. This CDR3 is CASSLFAQGWQPQHF. DNA of the CDR3: TGTGCCAGCAGTTTATTTGCCCAGGGGTGGCAGCCCCAGCATTTT.

The CDR3 reads CASSLVGQGSEQYF. The CDR3 DNA reads as TGTGCCAGCAGTTTAGTGGGACAGGGAAGCGAGCAGTACTTC. The chain uses TRBV28 and TRBJ2-7, with 9 nucleotides matching TRBD1. This CDR3 spans 14 amino acids. Germline lookup yields CDR1 MDHEN and CDR2 SYDVKM. J gave up 6 bases and V 2 bases, and 5 bases lay outside the gene matches.

Comment on this clone: This sample includes further DNA sequences coding for the same CDR3. Here the CDR3 reads CASSRGLADYNEQFF. The DNA of the CDR3 is TGCGCCAGCAGCCGCGGGCTAGCGGACTACAATGAGCAGTTCTTC. The gene calls are TRBV4-1 and TRBJ2-1; 7 nucleotides align to TRBD2. V shed 4 bases, J shed 3 bases, and the junction held 6 bases outside the gene matches. Germline V gene data show CDR1 as MGHRA and CDR2 as YSYEKL. The length of the CDR3 is 15 residues.

The CDR3 loop reads CASSHRDRVKETQYF. CDR3 bases: TGTGCCAGCAGCCACCGGGACAGGGTTAAGGAGACCCAGTACTTC. J is TRBJ2-5 and V is TRBV11-1; 9 bases map to TRBD1. J gave up 5 bases and V 5 bases, and 9 bases lay outside the gene matches. There are 15 residues in the CDR3. Germline V gives CDR1 SGHAT, CDR2 FQDESV (reference sequence).

The chain couples TRBV18 to TRBJ2-7; 9 bases agree with TRBD2. Losses at the gene ends were 3 bases for V and 7 bases for J; bases not matched to a gene: 7. CDR1 is KGHSH, CDR2 LQKENI, per germline. This CDR3 spans 14 amino acids. CDR3 bases: TGTGCCAGCTCACCTAGCGGGAGATCGGGAGAGCAGTACTTC. As protein: CASSPSGRSGEQYF.

This clone was detected only a few times. CDR3 nucleotide sequence: TGTGCCAGCAGTGAGGGGGCCCAGGCGCAGCCCCAGCATTTT. It encodes CASSEGAQAQPQHF. The chain employs TRBV2 and TRBJ1-5; D is perhaps TRBD1 (6 bases). This CDR3 has 14 residues. The V and J ends lost 3 bases and 7 bases respectively, with 13 bases between them. CDR1 and CDR2 (germline): SNHLY, FYNNEI.

This clone was picked up a small number of times. The chain employs TRBV29-1 and TRBJ2-2; TRBD2 is a possible D gene (6 bases). CDR3 length: 15 amino acids. Between the trimmed V and J ends, which lost 6 bases and 3 bases, there was a span of 17 bases. Per the germline V gene, CDR1 is SQVTM and CDR2 is ANQGSEA. The CDR3 DNA reads as TGCAGCGTCCGGCGTCTCGGGAGTTACACCGGGGAGCTGTTTTTT. Translation gives CSVRRLGSYTGELFF.

The chain combines TRBV27 with TRBJ2-1; D unresolved. The CDR3 is made up of 15 amino acids. Per the germline V gene, CDR1 is MNHEY and CDR2 is SMNVEV (reference sequence). V lost 2 bases to trimming and J lost 8 bases, with 16 bases between them. The chain's CDR3 is CASSLKVTAAHEQFF. The CDR3 nucleotides read TGTGCCAGCAGTTTAAAGGTCACCGCTGCTCATGAGCAGTTCTTC.